This T cell receptor beta chain was sequenced during a study of T cell repertoires in cytomegalovirus infection. Study context: Matching HLA type, along with CMV infection, was indicated by public TCR beta signatures.

This clonotype was seen many times. The antigen is not known. Study findings and constraints: Summed frequency of public TCR beta families distinguished CMV carriers with the relevant HLA. HLA-C-restricted CMV clonotypes gave the most frequent clonotype in two of eight donors.

TCRdb called the reads again in MiXCR, with one record for every CDR3 protein. The sample lists about 330,000 distinct CDR3 sequences, around a tenth occurring once. This clonotype originated in a human donor in good health (CMV status not recorded). Some clones in this sample may be carry-over from other donors' samples. Sequencing was done on a sample of PBMCs.

The CDR3 nucleotides read TGCAGTGCTGCCAGAAGTGGGTCCCTAGCTAACTATGGCTACACCTTC. Amino acids: CSAARSGSLANYGYTF. The chain combines TRBV20-1 with TRBJ1-2; no definite D call. Germline V gene data show CDR1 as DFQATT and CDR2 as SNEGSKA (reference sequence). Trimming took 5 bases from V and 0 from J, leaving 19 bases between them. This CDR3 region has 16 residues.